The rows below give T cell receptor beta chains drawn from one sample of a study of PD-L1 blockade in urothelial cancer. This table comes from immunoSEQ multiplex PCR, and its TCRdb copy is limited to in-frame clones, with some not included. Among about 110,000 clones listed, around 85% were seen once. Sequencing was performed on PBMCs, taken around atezolizumab (anti-PD-L1) treatment. Receptors were obtained from a man between 50 and 59 years old with urothelial cancer. Each CDR3 is given with its conserved first and last residue. A D gene is named only where the DNA matches it firmly. Not all rows give a size; the values are once, few, many and, for expanded clones, a class.

clone_size,j_call,v_call,d_call,cdr3_nt,cdr3_aa
.,TRBJ2-4,TRBV25-1,.,TGTGCCAGCAGCCCCAAGACAGTAGCCAAAAACATTCAGTACTTC,CASSPKTVAKNIQYF
.,TRBJ2-5,TRBV1,.,TGCACCAGCAGCCAGGGGGGAGTGGAGACCCAGTACTTC,CTSSQGGVETQYF
.,TRBJ1-6,TRBV18,TRBD1,TGTGCCAGCTCGCAGGACAGGCAGAATTCACCCCTCCACTTT,CASSQDRQNSPLHF
once,TRBJ1-1,TRBV11-2,.,TGTGCCAGCAGCTCAGTCGCACAGGGGAACACTGAAGCTTTCTTT,CASSSVAQGNTEAFF
.,TRBJ2-7,TRBV19,.,TGTGCCAGTAGTACAAACCGGGACACAGCCTACGAGCAGTACTTC,CASSTNRDTAYEQYF
.,TRBJ2-7,TRBV11-3,TRBD2,TGTGCCAGCAGCTCGGGACTAGCGGGCGACGAGCAGTACTTC,CASSSGLAGDEQYF
few,TRBJ1-2,TRBV5-4,.,TGTGCCAGCAGCTTGGACGGGAACTATGGCTACACCTTC,CASSLDGNYGYTF
once,TRBJ2-3,TRBV11-2,TRBD1,TGTGCCAGCAGCTTAACGAGTCCCGGGACAGGGAAAACAGATACGCAGTATTTT,CASSLTSPGTGKTDTQYF
.,TRBJ2-5,TRBV25-1,.,TGTGCCAGCAGTGACCGAAGGCTTGGGGGGCAAGAGACCCAGTACTTC,CASSDRRLGGQETQYF
.,TRBJ2-1,TRBV28,TRBD1,TGTGCCAGCAGGGCGGGACAGGGGCACAATGAGCAGTTCTTC,CASRAGQGHNEQFF
.,TRBJ2-5,TRBV28,TRBD2,TGTGTGAGCGGGAGGGCCGGTCAAGAGACCCAGTACTTC,CVSGRAGQETQYF
.,TRBJ1-1,TRBV28,.,TGTGCCAGCAGATTTGGACACCGGAACACTGAAGCTTTCTTT,CASRFGHRNTEAFF
.,TRBJ1-4,TRBV27,TRBD1,TGTGCCAGCAGTAAAGGGACAGGAAATAATGAAAAACTGTTTTTT,CASSKGTGNNEKLFF
.,TRBJ2-5,TRBV7-6,.,TGTGCCAGCACCCGGGAGACGGCGGAGACCCAGTACTTC,CASTRETAETQYF
.,TRBJ1-2,TRBV4-2,.,TGTGCCAGCAGCCAAGAAGTCGAACAGATTTTTAATGGCTACACCTTC,CASSQEVEQIFNGYTF
.,TRBJ1-4,TRBV6-5,.,TGTGCCACCTCCCGGGGCGGGACGGGTAGAGAAAAACTGTTTTTT,CATSRGGTGREKLFF
once,TRBJ2-5,TRBV19,TRBD1,TGTGCCAGTAGTAGGGACAGGCAAGAGACCCAGTACTTC,CASSRDRQETQYF
.,TRBJ2-5,TRBV30,TRBD1,TGTGCCTGGAGTCCGTCTCGACAGGGAAGAGAGACCCAGTACTTC,CAWSPSRQGRETQYF
.,TRBJ2-7,TRBV6-5,TRBD1,TGTGCCAGCAGTTACACACCCGGGACAGGGGTCGAGCAGTACTTC,CASSYTPGTGVEQYF
.,TRBJ2-2,TRBV6-1,.,TGTGCCAGCAGAGCCTTAGGGGAGCTGTTTTTT,CASRALGELFF
.,TRBJ1-3,TRBV5-4,TRBD1,TGTGCCAGCAGCTTGGACAGGGGGCTTGGAAACACCATATATTTT,CASSLDRGLGNTIYF
.,TRBJ2-2,TRBV9,TRBD1,TGTGCCAGCAGCCCCGACAGGGGCAGTGGAACCGGGGAGCTGTTTTTT,CASSPDRGSGTGELFF
.,TRBJ1-6,TRBV7-2,TRBD1,TGTGCCAGCAGCTCCGACAGGGGGCTCAATTCACCCCTCCACTTT,CASSSDRGLNSPLHF
.,TRBJ2-3,TRBV28,TRBD2,TGTGCCAGCAGTCGAGCGGGAGGTAGGGGTGATACGCAGTATTTT,CASSRAGGRGDTQYF
.,TRBJ1-5,TRBV30,.,TGTGCCTGGAGCAGAGACAGTAATAGCAATCAGCCCCAGCATTTT,CAWSRDSNSNQPQHF
.,TRBJ2-7,TRBV28,TRBD2,TGTGCCAGCTCGGAACTAGCGGGAGCGCATACGACCTACGAGCAGTACTTC,CASSELAGAHTTYEQYF
.,TRBJ1-4,TRBV5-5,TRBD1,TGTGCCAGCAGCTTTACAGGGGGCCGTGAAAAACTGTTTTTT,CASSFTGGREKLFF
.,TRBJ2-7,TRBV5-1,.,TGCGCCAGCAGCCCCCAGGGGGGCTCATACGAGCAGTACTTC,CASSPQGGSYEQYF
.,TRBJ2-1,TRBV5-1,TRBD1,TGCGCCAGCGTCCGACAACGGACAGGCCCCAACAATGAGCAGTTCTTC,CASVRQRTGPNNEQFF
few,TRBJ1-4,TRBV7-3,TRBD1,TGTGCCAGCAGCTCCGGACAGGGGGCAACTAATGAAAAACTGTTTTTT,CASSSGQGATNEKLFF
once,TRBJ1-1,TRBV5-5,TRBD1,TGTGCCAGCAGCCCCGGACAGGGTCCCATGAACACTGAAGCTTTCTTT,CASSPGQGPMNTEAFF
once,TRBJ2-1,TRBV28,.,TGTGCCAGCAGTTTAGGTCAGGTCTCCTACAATGAGCAGTTCTTC,CASSLGQVSYNEQFF
.,TRBJ1-3,TRBV6-6,TRBD1,TGTGCCAGCAGTTTGACCGGGACAGTCGGTGGAAACACCATATATTTT,CASSLTGTVGGNTIYF
.,TRBJ2-7,TRBV28,.,TGTGCCAGCTCTTCTCCGGGACTTCGTTACGAGCAGTACTTC,CASSSPGLRYEQYF
.,TRBJ2-7,TRBV7-9,TRBD2,TGTGCCAGCACAACTAGCGGGGCATCCTACGAGCAGTACTTC,CASTTSGASYEQYF
.,TRBJ1-2,TRBV19,.,TGTGCCAGTAACTCGGTGAGCACGCAAAACTATGGCTACACCTTC,CASNSVSTQNYGYTF
.,TRBJ1-2,TRBV6-5,.,TGTGCCAGCAGCGGAGGAGGTCGGGGCTACACCTTC,CASSGGGRGYTF
.,TRBJ2-2,TRBV30,TRBD2,TGTGCCTGGAGGACTAGCGGGAGGGACACCGGGGAGCTGTTTTTT,CAWRTSGRDTGELFF
.,TRBJ2-3,TRBV30,TRBD2,TGTGCCTGGAGTGTTCATAGCGGGCACACAGATACGCAGTATTTT,CAWSVHSGHTDTQYF